Listed below are T cell receptor beta chains from one sample, sequenced in a study of OX40 agonist ivuxolimab in advanced cancers. Measured with immunoSEQ multiplex PCR; TCRdb has only the in-frame clones, and not every one. The sample has 80,000 or so clones, 90% seen once. Sequences were derived from CD4+ or CD8+ T cells sorted from blood, sampled in a trial of the OX40 agonist ivuxolimab. The receptors originated from an adult with an advanced solid tumor such as melanoma, head and neck, liver or kidney cancer. CDR3s include the opening cysteine and the closing phenylalanine or tryptophan. Fields, in order: J gene, D gene, V gene, CDR3 DNA, CDR3 protein. A D gene is named only where the DNA matches it firmly.

TRBJ2-5	.	TRBV5-6	TGTGCCAGCAACAAGGCGGGCCCGCTTTGGCAAGAGACCCAGTACTTC	CASNKAGPLWQETQYF
TRBJ2-7	.	TRBV19	TGTGCCAGTAGTAGAAGGGCGAATCTGGTCGAGCAGTACTTC	CASSRRANLVEQYF
TRBJ2-3	TRBD2	TRBV7-9	TGTGCCAGCAGCTTAGCGGGTAGCGGGGGCCCAGATACGCAGTATTTT	CASSLAGSGGPDTQYF
TRBJ2-1	TRBD1	TRBV7-2	TGTGCCAGCAGCTTTACCGGGACAGCGAACAATGAGCAGTTCTTC	CASSFTGTANNEQFF
TRBJ2-5	TRBD2	TRBV7-2	TGTGCCAGCAGCTTGGGGACTAGCGGGGGGGCCGTGGAGACCCAGTACTTC	CASSLGTSGGAVETQYF
TRBJ1-1	.	TRBV2	TGTGCCAGCAGTAAACAGGGGAACACTGAAGCTTTCTTT	CASSKQGNTEAFF
TRBJ1-5	.	TRBV27	TGTGCCAGCGCGCCGAGGGAAGGCAATCAGCCCCAGCATTTT	CASAPREGNQPQHF
TRBJ2-5	TRBD1	TRBV4-1	TGCGCCAGCAGCCAACTTCCGCACCGGACAGGGACGGAGACCCAGTACTTC	CASSQLPHRTGTETQYF
TRBJ2-3	TRBD1	TRBV27	TGTGCCAGCAGCAGAACAGGGGGCGCAGATACGCAGTATTTT	CASSRTGGADTQYF
TRBJ2-7	.	TRBV27	TGTGCCAGCAGTTTACGGCCTTTTGGGGAGCAGTACTTC	CASSLRPFGEQYF
TRBJ2-4	.	TRBV5-4	TGTGCCAGCAGCTTCAGGGGAGCCAAAAACATTCAGTACTTC	CASSFRGAKNIQYF
TRBJ1-1	.	TRBV11-1	TGTGCCAGCAGCTATTCACAGGGCGAGACTGAAGCTTTCTTT	CASSYSQGETEAFF